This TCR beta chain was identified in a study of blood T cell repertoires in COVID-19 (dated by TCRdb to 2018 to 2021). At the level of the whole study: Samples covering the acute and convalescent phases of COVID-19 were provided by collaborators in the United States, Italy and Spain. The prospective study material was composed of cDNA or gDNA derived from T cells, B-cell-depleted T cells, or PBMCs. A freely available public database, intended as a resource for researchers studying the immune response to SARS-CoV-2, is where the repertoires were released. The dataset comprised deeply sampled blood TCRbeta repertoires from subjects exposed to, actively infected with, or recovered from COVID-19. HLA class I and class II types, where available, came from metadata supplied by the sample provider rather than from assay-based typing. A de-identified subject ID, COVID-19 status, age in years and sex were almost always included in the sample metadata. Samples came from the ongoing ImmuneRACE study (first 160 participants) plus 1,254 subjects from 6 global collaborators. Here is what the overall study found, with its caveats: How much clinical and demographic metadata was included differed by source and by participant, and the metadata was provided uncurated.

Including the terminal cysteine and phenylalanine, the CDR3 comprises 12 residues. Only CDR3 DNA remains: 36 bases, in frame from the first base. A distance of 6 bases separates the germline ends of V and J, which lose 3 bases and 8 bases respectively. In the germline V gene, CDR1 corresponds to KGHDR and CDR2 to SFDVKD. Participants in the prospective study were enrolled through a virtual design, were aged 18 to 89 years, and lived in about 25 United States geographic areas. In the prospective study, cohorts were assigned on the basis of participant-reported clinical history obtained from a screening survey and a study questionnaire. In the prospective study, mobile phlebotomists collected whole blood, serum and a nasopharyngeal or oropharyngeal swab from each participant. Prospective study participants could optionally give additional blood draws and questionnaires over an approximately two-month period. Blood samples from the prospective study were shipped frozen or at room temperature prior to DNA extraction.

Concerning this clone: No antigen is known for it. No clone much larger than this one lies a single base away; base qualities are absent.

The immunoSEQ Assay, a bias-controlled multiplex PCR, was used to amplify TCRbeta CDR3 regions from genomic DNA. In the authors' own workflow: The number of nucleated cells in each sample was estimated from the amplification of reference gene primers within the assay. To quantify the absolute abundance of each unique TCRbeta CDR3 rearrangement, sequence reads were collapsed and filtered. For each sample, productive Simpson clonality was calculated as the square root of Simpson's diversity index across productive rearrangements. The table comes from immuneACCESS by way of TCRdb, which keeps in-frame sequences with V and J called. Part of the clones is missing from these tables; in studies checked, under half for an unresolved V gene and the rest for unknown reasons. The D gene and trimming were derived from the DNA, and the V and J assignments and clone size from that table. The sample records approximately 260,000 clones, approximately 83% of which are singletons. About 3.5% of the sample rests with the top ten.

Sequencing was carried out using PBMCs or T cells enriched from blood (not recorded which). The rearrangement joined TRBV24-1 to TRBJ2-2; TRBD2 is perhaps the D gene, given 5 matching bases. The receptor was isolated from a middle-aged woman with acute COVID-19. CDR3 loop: CATSDPGGELFF. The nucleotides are TGTGCCACCAGTGATCCGGGAGGGGAGCTGTTTTTT.